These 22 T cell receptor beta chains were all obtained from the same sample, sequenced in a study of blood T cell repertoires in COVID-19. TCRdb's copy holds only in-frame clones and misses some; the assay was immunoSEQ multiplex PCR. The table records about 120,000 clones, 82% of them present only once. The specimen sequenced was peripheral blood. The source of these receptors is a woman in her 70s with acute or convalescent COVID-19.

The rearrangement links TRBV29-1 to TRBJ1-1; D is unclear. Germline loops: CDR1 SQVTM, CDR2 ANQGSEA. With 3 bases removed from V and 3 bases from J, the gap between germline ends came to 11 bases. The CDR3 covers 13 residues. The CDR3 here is CSVEGGKDTEAFF. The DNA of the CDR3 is TGCAGCGTTGAGGGAGGCAAGGACACTGAAGCTTTCTTT.

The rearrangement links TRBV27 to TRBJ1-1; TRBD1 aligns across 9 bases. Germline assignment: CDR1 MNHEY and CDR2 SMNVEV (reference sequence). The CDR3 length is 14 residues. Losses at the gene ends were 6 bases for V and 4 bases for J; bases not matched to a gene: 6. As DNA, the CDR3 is TGTGCCAGCAGCCAGCGGACAGGGGTCACTGAAGCTTTCTTT. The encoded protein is CASSQRTGVTEAFF.

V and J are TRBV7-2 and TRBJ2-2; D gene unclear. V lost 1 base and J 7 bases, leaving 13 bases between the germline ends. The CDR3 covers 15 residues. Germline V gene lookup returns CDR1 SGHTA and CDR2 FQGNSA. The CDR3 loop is CASSLVTSAGGELFF. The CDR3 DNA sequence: TGTGCCAGCAGCTTAGTGACCAGCGCCGGCGGGGAGCTGTTTTTT.

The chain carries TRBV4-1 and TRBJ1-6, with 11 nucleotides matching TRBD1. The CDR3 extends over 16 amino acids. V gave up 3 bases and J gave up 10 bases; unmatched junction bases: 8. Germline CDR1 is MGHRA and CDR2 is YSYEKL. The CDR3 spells CASSQRGQGANSPLHF. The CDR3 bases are TGCGCCAGCAGCCAGCGCGGACAGGGGGCGAACTCACCCCTCCACTTT.

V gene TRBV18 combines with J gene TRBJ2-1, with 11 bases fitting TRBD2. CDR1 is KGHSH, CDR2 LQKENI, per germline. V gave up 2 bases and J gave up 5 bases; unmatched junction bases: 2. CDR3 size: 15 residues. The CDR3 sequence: CASSPVLAGDNEQFF. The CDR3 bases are TGTGCCAGCTCACCAGTACTAGCGGGGGACAATGAGCAGTTCTTC.

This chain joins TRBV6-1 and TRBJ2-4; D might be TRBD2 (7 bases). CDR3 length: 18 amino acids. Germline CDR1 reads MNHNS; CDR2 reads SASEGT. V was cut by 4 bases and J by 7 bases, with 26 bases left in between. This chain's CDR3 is CASSGIEGGFLQRNIQYF. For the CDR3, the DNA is TGTGCCAGCAGTGGAATTGAGGGGGGGTTTTTACAAAGGAACATTCAGTACTTC.

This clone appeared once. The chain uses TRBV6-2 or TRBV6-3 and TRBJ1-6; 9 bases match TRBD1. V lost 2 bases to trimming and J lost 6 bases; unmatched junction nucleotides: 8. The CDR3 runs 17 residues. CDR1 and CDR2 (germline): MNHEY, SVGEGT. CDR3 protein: CASSYHDRGFGNSPLHF. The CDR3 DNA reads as TGTGCCAGCAGTTACCACGACAGGGGGTTTGGTAATTCACCCCTCCACTTT.

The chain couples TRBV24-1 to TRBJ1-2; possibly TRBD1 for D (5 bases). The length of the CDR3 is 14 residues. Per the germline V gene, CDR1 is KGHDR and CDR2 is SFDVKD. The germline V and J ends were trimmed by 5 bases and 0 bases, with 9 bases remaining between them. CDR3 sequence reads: CATSGAGSNYGYTF. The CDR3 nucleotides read TGTGCCACCAGTGGGGCAGGGTCTAACTATGGCTACACCTTC.

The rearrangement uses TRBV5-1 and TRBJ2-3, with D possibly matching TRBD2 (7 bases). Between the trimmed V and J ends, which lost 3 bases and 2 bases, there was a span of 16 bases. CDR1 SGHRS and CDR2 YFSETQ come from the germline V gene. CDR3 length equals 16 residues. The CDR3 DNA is TGCGCCAGCAGCTGGGGGGGCGTCGCGGTCACAGATACGCAGTATTTT. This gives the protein CASSWGGVAVTDTQYF.

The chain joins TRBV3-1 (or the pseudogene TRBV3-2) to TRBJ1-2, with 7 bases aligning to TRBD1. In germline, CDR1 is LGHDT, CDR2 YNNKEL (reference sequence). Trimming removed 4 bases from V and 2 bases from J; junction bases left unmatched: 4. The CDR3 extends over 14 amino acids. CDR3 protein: CASSPRDRNYGYTF. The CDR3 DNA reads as TGTGCCAGCAGCCCTAGGGACAGAAACTATGGCTACACCTTC.

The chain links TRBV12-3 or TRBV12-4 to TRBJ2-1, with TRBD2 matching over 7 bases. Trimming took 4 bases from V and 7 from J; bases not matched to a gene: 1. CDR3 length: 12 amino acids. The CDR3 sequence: CASSYGGNEQFF. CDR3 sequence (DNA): TGTGCCAGCAGTTACGGGGGGAATGAGCAGTTCTTC.

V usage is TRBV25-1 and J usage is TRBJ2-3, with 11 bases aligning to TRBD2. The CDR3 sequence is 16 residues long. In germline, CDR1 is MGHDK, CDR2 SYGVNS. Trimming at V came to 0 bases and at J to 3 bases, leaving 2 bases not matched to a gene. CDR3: CASSEYGTSGTDTQYF. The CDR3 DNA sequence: TGTGCCAGCAGTGAATACGGGACTAGCGGTACAGATACGCAGTATTTT. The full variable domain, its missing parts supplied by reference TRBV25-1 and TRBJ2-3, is EADIYQTPRYLVIGTGKKITLECSQTMGHDKMYWYQQDPGMELHLIHYSYGVNSTEKGDLSSESTVSRIRTEHFPLTLESARPSHTSQYLCASSEYGTSGTDTQYFGPGTRLTVL.

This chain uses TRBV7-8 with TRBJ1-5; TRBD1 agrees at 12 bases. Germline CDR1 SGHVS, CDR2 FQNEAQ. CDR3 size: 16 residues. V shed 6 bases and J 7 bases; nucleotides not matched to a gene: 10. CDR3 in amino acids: CASRLGTGGAGQPQHF. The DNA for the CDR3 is TGTGCCAGCAGACTCGGGACAGGGGGCGCGGGACAGCCCCAGCATTTT.

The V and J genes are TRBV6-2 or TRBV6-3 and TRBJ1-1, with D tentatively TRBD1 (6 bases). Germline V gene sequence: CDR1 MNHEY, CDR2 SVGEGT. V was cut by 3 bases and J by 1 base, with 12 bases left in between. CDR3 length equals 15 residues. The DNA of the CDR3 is TGTGCCAGCAGTTATCCCAGGGGAAAGAACACTGAAGCTTTCTTT. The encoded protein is CASSYPRGKNTEAFF.

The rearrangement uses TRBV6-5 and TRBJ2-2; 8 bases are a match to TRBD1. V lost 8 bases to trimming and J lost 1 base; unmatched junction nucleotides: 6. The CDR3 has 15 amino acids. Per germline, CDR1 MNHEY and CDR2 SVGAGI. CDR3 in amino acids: CASLRGQGNTGELFF. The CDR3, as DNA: TGTGCCAGCCTACGCGGACAGGGGAACACCGGGGAGCTGTTTTTT.

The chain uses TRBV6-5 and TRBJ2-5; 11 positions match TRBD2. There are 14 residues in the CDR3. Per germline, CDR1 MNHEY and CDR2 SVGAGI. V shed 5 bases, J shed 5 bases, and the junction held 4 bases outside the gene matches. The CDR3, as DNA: TGTGCCAGCAGTCCCAGGACTAGCGGGGAGACCCAGTACTTC. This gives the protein CASSPRTSGETQYF.

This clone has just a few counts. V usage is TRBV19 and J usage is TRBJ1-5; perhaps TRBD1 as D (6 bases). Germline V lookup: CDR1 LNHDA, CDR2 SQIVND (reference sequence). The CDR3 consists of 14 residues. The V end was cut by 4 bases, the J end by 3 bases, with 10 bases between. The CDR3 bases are TGTGCCAGTAGTAGGGGGGGGCCCAATCAGCCCCAGCATTTT. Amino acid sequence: CASSRGGPNQPQHF.

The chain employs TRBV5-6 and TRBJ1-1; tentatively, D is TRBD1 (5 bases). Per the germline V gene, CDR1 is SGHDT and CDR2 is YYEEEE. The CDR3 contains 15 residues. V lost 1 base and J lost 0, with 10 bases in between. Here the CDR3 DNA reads TGTGCCAGCAGCTTGCAGAACAGGATGAACACTGAAGCTTTCTTT. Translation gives CASSLQNRMNTEAFF.

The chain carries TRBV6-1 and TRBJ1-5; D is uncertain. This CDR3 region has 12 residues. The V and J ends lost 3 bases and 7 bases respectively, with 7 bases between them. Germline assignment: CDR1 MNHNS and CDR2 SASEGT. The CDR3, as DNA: TGTGCCAGCAGTGACGGTACGCAGCCCCAGCATTTT. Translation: CASSDGTQPQHF.

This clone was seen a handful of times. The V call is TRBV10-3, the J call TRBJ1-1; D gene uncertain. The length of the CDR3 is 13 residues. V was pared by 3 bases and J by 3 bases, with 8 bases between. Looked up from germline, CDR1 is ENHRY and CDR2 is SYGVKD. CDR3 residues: CAISERSDTEAFF. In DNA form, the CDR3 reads TGTGCCATCAGTGAAAGGAGTGACACTGAAGCTTTCTTT.

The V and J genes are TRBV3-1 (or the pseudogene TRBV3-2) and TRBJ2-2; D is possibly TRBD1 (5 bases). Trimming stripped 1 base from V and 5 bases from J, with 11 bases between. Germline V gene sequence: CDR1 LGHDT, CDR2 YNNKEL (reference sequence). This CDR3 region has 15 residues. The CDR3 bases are TGTGCCAGCAGCCAAGGTGGGGCGCAAACCGGGGAGCTGTTTTTT. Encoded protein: CASSQGGAQTGELFF.

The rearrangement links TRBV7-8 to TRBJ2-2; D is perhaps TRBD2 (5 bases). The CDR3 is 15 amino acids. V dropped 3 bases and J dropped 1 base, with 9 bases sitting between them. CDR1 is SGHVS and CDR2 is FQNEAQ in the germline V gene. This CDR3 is CASSLASQNTGELFF. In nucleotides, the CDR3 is TGTGCCAGCAGCTTGGCTAGCCAGAACACCGGGGAGCTGTTTTTT.